This T cell receptor beta chain appears in the sequencing data of a study of cytomegalovirus exposure and HLA in healthy donors (dated by TCRdb to 2016 to 2017). About the investigation overall: An earlier analysis of a few hundred of the donors reported 250 to 350 Gb of sequence data and 95 million to 120 million unique TCR beta sequences obtained from around 170 million T cells. Using immunosequencing, the study profiled T cell repertoires from 550 to 750 subjects and related those repertoires to cytomegalovirus serostatus. Around 330 gigabases of sequencing data and approximately 92 million unique TCR sequences made up an early release that covered under 750 HLA-typed donors. Of the roughly 400 genotyped donors, approximately 80% fell in the genetic ancestry cluster associated with self-reported Caucasian donors. Donor age, sex, ethnicity and CMV serostatus were compiled alongside the repertoire data. Typing coverage varied by locus: about 629-640 donors for A, B, C, DRB1 and DQB1; some 520 for DQA1; over 600 for DPA1; roughly 450 for DPB1. HLA typing covered class I and class II loci at four-digit resolution. Every discovery cohort repertoire had been produced on one sequencing platform. A handful of DR-DQ haplotypes were handled as single units for association and clustering because linkage in the cohort was strong. In a later genetic analysis, genome-wide SNP genotypes for about 65% of the roughly 700 donors were used, and that subset was treated as a discovery cohort. To predict cytomegalovirus infection status, the study brought together high-throughput TCR immunosequencing, statistical association of individual TCRs with disease status, and machine learning. In an earlier analysis of roughly 540 of the donors, high-throughput TCR beta sequencing was used to judge whether each TCR beta V gene segment behaved as functional or pseudogenic. A later analysis re-analyzed previously published TCR beta repertoires from roughly 630 donors and added high-resolution HLA genotyping to study TCR occurrence patterns. Along with the approximately 700-subject first cohort, a separate validation cohort of over a hundred different subjects was used. The later analysis used no new phenotypic data to find candidate immune exposures, relying instead on TCR beta sequences and their occurrence across donors. Across around 400 genotyped donors of the cohort, an average of approximately 220,000 unique TCR beta nucleotide sequences per donor were sequenced, and about a sixth of those sequences were non-productive. The aim of the study was to test whether cataloging public T cell receptors could identify signatures of past pathogen exposure.

In total, roughly 670 healthy bone marrow donors made up the cohort. Cohort members were all nominally healthy when sampled, although unrecorded immune exposures were likely present. The donor tested CMV seronegative, placing the donor among the 352 seronegative members of the cohort. Each donor provided a peripheral blood sample, and peripheral blood mononuclear cells were used for TCR beta sequencing. Genomic DNA extraction from the blood cell samples was performed with the Qiagen DNeasy Blood Extraction Kit. Libraries came from the immunoSEQ multiplex PCR assay. A mixture of 60 forward primers for TCR Vbeta segments and 13 reverse primers for TCR Jbeta segments was used in the multiplex PCR. The CDR3 region of rearranged TCR beta genes was amplified from genomic DNA by a multiplex PCR assay. On the Illumina HiSeq System, the amplified TCR beta libraries were sequenced as 87-base-pair reads. As for the original processing: A later analysis counted about 76 million unique TCR beta chains across the 666 repertoires, and roughly 10 million of these chains were shared by at least two donors. To remove PCR and sequencing errors, raw reads were error-corrected and collapsed into unique sequences using a nearest-neighbor algorithm that merged closely related sequences. Alignment of CDR3 sequences to IMGT reference sequences was used to assign V, D and J gene segments. Each retained sequence needed at least a six-nucleotide match to both a V gene segment and a J gene segment. Rearrangements were called productive when the CDR3 lacked stop codons and stayed in frame with V and J; all others were non-productive. Following IMGT convention, CDR3 was defined as the stretch from the second conserved V-encoded cysteine to the conserved J-encoded phenylalanine. The earlier analysis of about 570 of the donors excluded any sequence lacking an unambiguous match to a single V gene segment. In an earlier analysis of approximately 610 of the donors, V segments were called functional above 56.7% productive rearrangements and were called segregating when the between-donor standard deviation exceeded 5%. To diagnose cytomegalovirus status from the catalog of TCR beta chain sequences, a statistical classification framework was built. In a later analysis, V and J genes were assigned by comparing TCR nucleotide sequences against IMGT/GENE-DB human TR gene sequences. Using the TCRdist pipeline, a later analysis assigned CDR3 sequences along with most-parsimonious VDJ recombination scenarios. In a later analysis, each TCR beta chain was defined by its CDR3 amino acid sequence together with its V-gene family, and reads without a unique V-gene family were excluded. A later analysis removed roughly 590 highly shared, low-generation-probability nucleotide sequences to deal with suspected cross-contamination and a sequencing artifact. In a later analysis, a clonal expansion index was calculated for each public chain from normalized within-repertoire ranks of inferred template counts. In a later analysis, generation probabilities were computed using a VDJ recombination model fitted to out-of-frame rearrangements, and the results were checked against IGoR. In a later analysis, hypergeometric tests were used to score TCR-TCR, TCR-HLA and TCR-CMV co-occurrence, with a repertoire-size bias correction applied to TCR pairs. A later analysis estimated false discovery rates by permuting HLA or CMV assignments 20 times. In a later analysis, co-occurring TCRs were grouped using DBSCAN, with TCRdist sequence similarity added in when clustering inside HLA-allele-positive subsets. Repertoires with fewer than 30,000 or more than 120,000 public chains were left out of co-occurrence clustering, as were about 5 repertoires with anomalous nucleotide sharing. As stored in TCRdb, this immuneACCESS dataset retains in-frame rearrangements with V and J assigned. A fraction of the clones does not appear; measured against another copy, unresolved V genes explain less than half of the discrepancy, and the remainder lacks a known reason. The DNA was the basis for D and trimming; V, J and clone size are from that table. For this sample there are hundreds of thousands of clones; 85% to 90% appear just once. The biggest ten clones account for about 1% of the sample.

What the study reported, not specific to this receptor: Most TCR sequences were observed very rarely across donors, whereas some public TCRs were present in many individuals. V-gene and J-gene trimming of TCR beta chains was associated with a missense DCLRE1C variant in a later genetic analysis, and the association was replicated in an independent cohort. Specific HLA alleles were associated with roughly 17,000 TCR beta sequences at a false discovery rate of 0.05 in a later analysis. The sequencing pipeline was judged likely to have produced a cluster of highly shared sequence variants as a technical artifact. A later analysis found that TCR association rates varied across HLA loci, with DRB1 alleles showing the most associated TCRs and HLA-C alleles the fewest. The classifier was reported to diagnose cytomegalovirus status with high specificity and sensitivity in both the original and validation cohorts. For the cohort, immune exposure information was limited to CMV serostatus. According to the authors, the approach could potentially be generalized to other disease states and immunological phenotypes. A further reported finding was that TCR beta sequences accurately predicted the HLA-A and HLA-B alleles for most subjects in the first cohort. A total of fewer than 200 TCR beta chains were listed by the study as associated with cytomegalovirus. In this cohort, only TCR beta chains were sequenced, and detectable features were limited by the absence of alpha or paired-chain data. A few of the identified cytomegalovirus-associated TCR beta chains were confirmed in vitro to be specific for cytomegalovirus antigens. A later analysis reported that several top co-occurrence clusters appeared linked to parvovirus B19, influenza, CMV and Epstein-Barr virus. Most CMV-associated TCR beta chains appeared to be HLA-restricted in a later analysis, and the HLA associations seemed to be driven largely by CMV exposure. In a later analysis, HLA-associated TCR beta chains showed more clonal expansion and lower generation probabilities than non-associated chains that were equally common. According to a later genetic analysis, donors in an Asian-associated ancestry cluster had fewer N-insertions in productive TCRs than the approximately 610-donor mean. Sequencing depth was assumed to be roughly uniform across donors in the presence/absence analyses, though that assumption may not hold. In an earlier analysis of more than 450 of the donors, most TCR beta V segments were observed in productive rearrangements about 90% or about 30% of the time, broadly matching IMGT annotations. HLA typing was unavailable for some donors at each locus, so association tests used only the typed subset. Correlated functional status among segregating V segments might be attributable to linkage disequilibrium, but an unknown experimental factor could not be ruled out. Because counts were too low, about 18 rarely observed V segments, including chromosome 9 orphons, were excluded from the earlier analysis of some 590 of the donors. Assigning TCR associations to individual alleles was difficult when HLA alleles, especially DR and DQ, strongly co-occurred.

Note on this clone: Its antigen is currently not known. No quality values exist for individual bases; no much larger clone is one base distant.

The sequenced sample consisted of PBMCs. The TCR sequence derives from a woman between 18 and 29 years old in good health and CMV-seronegative.

CDR3 protein: CASSAKLAGGISTDTQYF. The bases are TGTGCCAGCAGCGCCAAGCTAGCGGGAGGGATCAGCACAGATACGCAGTATTTT. The rearrangement combines TRBV7-2 with TRBJ2-3; 12 bases in the junction line up with TRBD2. Trimming removed 5 bases from V and 0 bases from J; the gene matches leave 9 bases unexplained. The germline V gene gives CDR1 as SGHTA and CDR2 as FQGNSA. Counted from cysteine to phenylalanine, this CDR3 has 18 amino acids. The sequence is cut down to CDR3 DNA, 54 bases in frame from base 1.